Listed here are 14 T cell receptor beta chains from one sample, sequenced in a study of blood T cell repertoires in COVID-19. Repertoires were generated with immunoSEQ multiplex PCR, while TCRdb's copy carries only in-frame clones and drops some. Of over 250,000 clones listed, roughly 87% are singletons. The material sequenced was PBMCs or T cells enriched from blood (not recorded which). The receptors originated from a young woman who had recovered from COVID-19.

The rearrangement uses TRBV7-8 and TRBJ1-6, with 7 bases that match TRBD1. V lost 7 bases, J lost 3 bases, and 15 bases stayed unmatched. The germline V gene encodes CDR1 SGHVS and CDR2 FQNEAQ. There are 18 residues in the CDR3. The CDR3 sequence is CASTLSAPTGFYNSPLHF. The CDR3 DNA reads as TGTGCCAGCACCCTATCGGCTCCGACAGGGTTCTATAATTCACCCCTCCACTTT.

The rearrangement uses TRBV4-2 and TRBJ1-2; D may be TRBD1 (6 bases). CDR1 LGHNA and CDR2 YNFKEQ come from the germline V gene. With 1 base removed from V and 4 bases from J, the gap between germline ends came to 10 bases. The CDR3 contains 14 residues. The CDR3 sequence: CASSQAGAGYGYTF. DNA of the CDR3: TGTGCCAGCAGCCAAGCAGGGGCCGGCTATGGCTACACCTTC.

This clone was seen a handful of times. The rearrangement joins TRBV12-3 or TRBV12-4 to TRBJ1-1; weak D call: TRBD1 (5 bases). The CDR3 covers 13 residues. Trimming stripped 6 bases from V and 1 base from J, with 9 bases between. Here the CDR3 reads CASSIDRNTEAFF. CDR3 coding DNA: TGTGCCAGCAGCATAGACAGGAACACTGAAGCTTTCTTT.

Here the CDR3 reads CASSFAVESNQPQHF. As DNA, the CDR3 is TGTGCCAGCAGCTTCGCCGTGGAGAGCAATCAGCCCCAGCATTTT. The chain uses TRBV5-5 and TRBJ1-5; D is uncertain. The CDR3 contains 15 residues. Germline V CDR1 and CDR2: SGHKS, YYEKEE (reference sequence). The ends were cut back, 2 bases at V and 1 base at J, with 10 bases in the middle.

The chain links TRBV27 to TRBJ1-5; D is unclear. The germline gives CDR1 MNHEY, CDR2 SMNVEV (reference sequence). Trimming shortened V by 5 bases and J by 1 base, and 15 bases separated the two germline ends. CDR3 length: 16 amino acids. The CDR3 bases are TGTGCCAGCAGTCCCTCAGCCGGGGAGAGCAATCAGCCCCAGCATTTT. It translates to CASSPSAGESNQPQHF.

The chain carries TRBV4-3 and TRBJ2-7; possible D gene TRBD1, 6 bases. The CDR3 is 15 residues long. Trimming removed 1 base from V and 2 bases from J, with 12 bases in between. The germline V gene encodes CDR1 LGHNA and CDR2 YSLEER. CDR3 bases: TGCGCCAGCAGCCAAGCGGCAGGGGCGACCTACGAGCAGTACTTC. Its translation: CASSQAAGATYEQYF.

V and J are TRBV1 and TRBJ1-6. TRBV1 is tagged as a pseudogene. The CDR3 extends over 16 amino acids. CDR3 nucleotides: TGCACCAGCAGCCACCGCGGTAGCTCCTATAATTCACCCCTCCACTTT. Amino acid sequence: CTSSHRGSSYNSPLHF.

The J gene is TRBJ2-3, the V gene TRBV11-2, with TRBD2 identical over 8 bases. CDR3 size: 14 residues. J was trimmed by 1 base and V by 5 bases; bases with no gene match: 2. From germline, CDR1 is SGHAT and CDR2 FQNNGV. The CDR3 nucleotides are TGTGCCAGCAGCACTAGCGGAGGCACAGATACGCAGTATTTT. It codes for CASSTSGGTDTQYF.

The table lists this clone with many counts. The chain joins TRBV19 to TRBJ2-7; TRBD1 is a possible D gene (6 bases). CDR3 size: 13 residues. V was shortened by 5 bases and J by 7 bases, with 15 bases between the two germline ends. The germline V gene encodes CDR1 LNHDA and CDR2 SQIVND (reference sequence). The CDR3: CASSVSLGAEQYF. In nucleotides, the CDR3 is TGTGCCAGTAGTGTCTCATTGGGGGCAGAGCAGTACTTC.

This chain uses TRBV4-3 with TRBJ1-5; D may be TRBD1 (6 bases). The CDR3 has 16 amino acids. In germline, CDR1 is LGHNA, CDR2 YSLEER. Trimming shortened V by 0 bases and J by 0 bases, and 9 bases separated the two germline ends. In DNA form, the CDR3 reads TGCGCCAGCAGCCAAGATGCAGGGGATAGCAATCAGCCCCAGCATTTT. This translates into CASSQDAGDSNQPQHF.

The J gene is TRBJ1-2, the V gene TRBV5-1, with a weak D call TRBD1 (5 bases). The V gene lost 4 bases and the J gene lost 7 bases, with 20 bases spanning the gap. Germline lookup yields CDR1 SGHRS and CDR2 YFSETQ. The CDR3 contains 15 residues. CDR3 nucleotides: TGCGCCAGCAGCCCGGGGGACGGACCGGAGCGTGGCTACACCTTC. This sequence encodes CASSPGDGPERGYTF. Variable domain in full (rest from reference TRBV5-1 and TRBJ1-2): KAGVTQTPRYLIKTRGQQVTLSCSPISGHRSVSWYQQTPGQGLQFLFEYFSETQRNKGNFPGRFSGRQFSNSRSEMNVSTLELGDSALYLCASSPGDGPERGYTFGSGTRLTVV.

The chain employs TRBV29-1 and TRBJ2-2; 8 nucleotides agree with TRBD1. The CDR3 totals 14 residues. Germline assignment: CDR1 SQVTM and CDR2 ANQGSEA. J was trimmed by 1 base and V by 6 bases; bases with no gene match: 4. The CDR3 sequence is CSVKGQENTGELFF. The DNA for the CDR3 is TGCAGCGTGAAGGGACAGGAGAACACCGGGGAGCTGTTTTTT.

The rearrangement links TRBV7-3 to TRBJ1-1; no firm D call. This CDR3 has 13 residues. Trimming took 7 bases from V and 3 from J, leaving 12 bases between them. Germline CDR1 and CDR2: SGHTA and FQGTGA. The CDR3 reads CASKAGRDTEAFF. The CDR3 nucleotides are TGTGCCAGCAAAGCGGGAAGGGACACTGAAGCTTTCTTT.

This chain joins TRBV7-3 and TRBJ2-2; 7 bases align to TRBD1. CDR3 size: 15 residues. Germline CDR1 is SGHTA and CDR2 is FQGTGA. With 5 bases clipped from V and 2 bases from J, the junction kept 5 bases outside the gene matches. Here the CDR3 DNA reads TGTGCCAGCAGCCCCCACAGGGGAAACACCGGGGAGCTGTTTTTT. Translating it yields CASSPHRGNTGELFF.